Listed below are T cell receptor beta chains from one sample, sequenced in a study of CD8+CD57+ T cells in acquired aplastic anemia. TCRdb ran MiXCR on the reads and lists one entry per CDR3 protein. The table lists about 160,000 distinct CDR3 sequences, more than 40% of them singletons. The sample was sorted CD4+, CD8+, or CD8+CD57+ T cells (not recorded which) from PBMCs. These TCRs come from a human donor with aplastic anemia. The CDR3 runs from the conserved cysteine through the conserved F or W. D genes are given only for firm matches. A row's size may be missing; if present it is once, few, many or a size class.

v_call	clone_size	cdr3_length	j_call	d_call	cdr3_nt	cdr3_aa
TRBV7-2	-	14	TRBJ2-6	-	TGTGCCAGCAGCTTAGTCGATGGGGCCAACGTCCTGACTTTC	CASSLVDGANVLTF
TRBV5-4	-	14	TRBJ2-7	-	TGTGCCAGCAGCCAGTCTAGTGTTCCCTACGAGCAGTACTTC	CASSQSSVPYEQYF
TRBV12-1	-	13	TRBJ2-5	-	TGTGCCAGGACCCAAGAGGGTCCGGAGACCCGGTACTTC	CARTQEGPETRYF
TRBV11-2	-	12	TRBJ1-1	TRBD1	TGTGCCACTTCGACAGGGGTCACTGAAGCTTTCTTT	CATSTGVTEAFF
TRBV20-1	-	14	TRBJ2-7	TRBD1	TGCAGTGCGAGCCCGGGACAGGGAATCTACGAGCAGTACTTC	CSASPGQGIYEQYF
TRBV9	-	17	TRBJ2-5	TRBD1	TGTGCCAGCAGCACCCGGGACAGGGTTTGGGGCCAAGAGACCCAGTACTTC	CASSTRDRVWGQETQYF
TRBV7-3	many	13	TRBJ2-3	-	TGTGCCAGCAGCAGAACTAGCACAGATACGCAGTATTTT	CASSRTSTDTQYF
TRBV25-1	many	13	TRBJ1-2	TRBD1	TGTGCCAGCAGTGTGACAGGGAGCGGGGGCTACACCTTC	CASSVTGSGGYTF
TRBV20-1	-	13	TRBJ1-5	-	TGCAGTGCCAGTTATAGAGGTAGAGTGCCCCAGCATTTT	CSASYRGRVPQHF
TRBV9	many	15	TRBJ1-1	-	TGTGCCAGCAGCGTATACCCGGGACGGGTCACTGAAGCTTTCTTT	CASSVYPGRVTEAFF
TRBV6-2/TRBV6-3	many	16	TRBJ2-2	TRBD2	TGTGCCAGCAGTTACGATGGACTAGCATACACCGGGGAGCTGTTTTTT	CASSYDGLAYTGELFF
TRBV11-2	-	15	TRBJ2-3	TRBD2	TGTGCCAGCAGCTTCTGGGGACTAGCCGGAGATACGCAGTATTTT	CASSFWGLAGDTQYF
TRBV18	few	13	TRBJ2-7	-	TGTGCCAGCTCACAGGGGCCCCTAAGCGAGCAGTACTTC	CASSQGPLSEQYF
TRBV7-9	-	16	TRBJ2-7	TRBD1	TGTGCCAGCAGCGCCACCGGGACAGGCCTTTTCTACGAGCAGTACTTC	CASSATGTGLFYEQYF
TRBV24-1	-	11	TRBJ1-1	-	TGTGCCACCGGGCAGGGGACTGAAGCTTTCTTT	CATGQGTEAFF
TRBV15	-	11	TRBJ2-7	-	TGTGCCACCAGCTCACGTTACGAGCAGTACTTC	CATSSRYEQYF
TRBV7-8	many	13	TRBJ1-2	-	TGTGCCAGCAGCAAGGTGATCAGGGGTGGCTACACCTTC	CASSKVIRGGYTF
TRBV6-1	few	15	TRBJ2-7	-	TGTGCCAGCAGTGAAGAGGGGGGTCCCTCCTACGAGCAGTACTTC	CASSEEGGPSYEQYF
TRBV7-2	many	15	TRBJ2-1	-	TGTGCCAGCAGCTTAAACGGGGACTCCTACAATGAGCAGTTCTTC	CASSLNGDSYNEQFF
TRBV5-1	-	14	TRBJ2-7	-	TGCGCCAGCAGCTTGAACAGTCGTAGGGACGAGCAGTACTTC	CASSLNSRRDEQYF
TRBV20-1	many	14	TRBJ1-3	-	TGCAGTGCTGACCTAGGCAGGGGTGGAAACACCATATATTTT	CSADLGRGGNTIYF
TRBV7-9	many	13	TRBJ1-2	-	TGTGCCAGCAGCCTACCATCCCCTGATGGCTACACCTTC	CASSLPSPDGYTF
TRBV3-1	-	16	TRBJ2-3	-	TGTGCCAGCAGCCAAGATCTGATTCCACTCACAGATACGCAGTATTTT	CASSQDLIPLTDTQYF
TRBV2	-	15	TRBJ1-1	-	TGTGCCAGCAGTGTAAACCAGGGGATAGGGACTGAAGCTTTCTTT	CASSVNQGIGTEAFF
TRBV5-1	-	14	TRBJ2-5	-	TGCGCCAGCAGCTTGGGAGAGGGGCAAGAGACCCAGTACTTC	CASSLGEGQETQYF
TRBV12-3/TRBV12-4	many	14	TRBJ2-7	-	TGTGCCAGCAGCTTGACGGATCAATCGTACGAGCAGTACTTC	CASSLTDQSYEQYF
TRBV6-5	few	14	TRBJ2-4	-	TGTGCCAGCAGTTACAGGGGCAACCTAAACATTCAGTACTTC	CASSYRGNLNIQYF
TRBV19	few	14	TRBJ1-2	-	TGTGCCAGTAGTATATCAAGGTTGGAGCGTGGCTACACCTTC	CASSISRLERGYTF
TRBV5-1	-	14	TRBJ1-1	TRBD1	TGCGCCAGTTACCCCGGGACAGCGAACACTGAAGCTTTCTTT	CASYPGTANTEAFF
TRBV4-1	many	17	TRBJ2-7	-	TGCGCCAGCAGCCAAGATACAGGCAGGGCCTTAACCTACGAGCAGTACTTC	CASSQDTGRALTYEQYF
TRBV9	many	13	TRBJ1-5	TRBD1	TGTGCCAGCAGCCGGACAGGAGATCAGCCCCAGCATTTT	CASSRTGDQPQHF
TRBV7-2	few	12	TRBJ2-7	-	TGTGCCAGCAGCTCCTATAGCGGCGAGCAGTACTTC	CASSSYSGEQYF
TRBV25-1	-	14	TRBJ2-5	-	TGTGCCAGCAGTGACTTTAGCGGTGAAGAGACCCAGTACTTC	CASSDFSGEETQYF
TRBV7-9	once	15	TRBJ2-5	-	TGTGCCAGCAGCTTAGGTGCTGGGGACCCTGAGACCCAGTACTTC	CASSLGAGDPETQYF
TRBV29-1	many	14	TRBJ2-7	TRBD1	TGCAGCGTTTCCCCGTCCGGGACAGGCCGCGAGCAGTACTTC	CSVSPSGTGREQYF
TRBV7-9	many	15	TRBJ2-7	TRBD1	TGTGCCAGCAGCTTAGCAGGGGGCGCCTCCTACGAGCAGTACTTC	CASSLAGGASYEQYF
TRBV5-6	few	14	TRBJ1-3	-	TGTGCCAGCAGCTTGGGAGCGGCTGGAAACACCATATATTTT	CASSLGAAGNTIYF
TRBV25-1	-	16	TRBJ2-7	TRBD2	TGTGCCAGCAGGCAAGAGGGCGGGGGGGACCCCTACGAGCAGTACTTC	CASRQEGGGDPYEQYF
TRBV5-1	-	14	TRBJ2-3	-	TGCGCCAGCAATTCAGGGTTTGGGACAGATACGCAGTATTTT	CASNSGFGTDTQYF
TRBV5-5	-	15	TRBJ2-3	-	TGTGCCAGCAGCTTGGAGGGGGTGGAATCAGATACGCAGTATTTT	CASSLEGVESDTQYF
TRBV29-1	many	14	TRBJ2-7	-	TGCAGCGTTGGTGAAGCGGCCCTCTCCTACGAGCAGTACTTC	CSVGEAALSYEQYF
TRBV29-1	-	12	TRBJ1-1	TRBD1	TGCAGCGTTTCCGGGACAGGTACTGAAGCTTTCTTT	CSVSGTGTEAFF
TRBV15	-	16	TRBJ2-5	-	TGTGCCACCAGCAGAGACTCGTCATTGTACCAAGGGACCCAGTACTTC	CATSRDSSLYQGTQYF
TRBV19	many	13	TRBJ2-1	-	TGTGCCAGTAGTATAAGGGGGTACAATGAGCAGTTCTTC	CASSIRGYNEQFF
TRBV15	-	13	TRBJ1-1	-	TGTGCCACCAGCAATCACGGGGAGACTGAAGCTTTCTTT	CATSNHGETEAFF
TRBV27	few	15	TRBJ2-3	-	TGTGCCAGCAGTTTATCTGGGGCCTTCACAGATACGCAGTATTTT	CASSLSGAFTDTQYF
TRBV9	many	14	TRBJ2-1	-	TGTGCCAGCAGCGGAGACAGGGAGGTGGATGAGCAGTTCTTC	CASSGDREVDEQFF
TRBV10-3	many	14	TRBJ1-4	-	TGTGCCACTGGGGTGTATGGGGCTAATGAAAAACTGTTTTTT	CATGVYGANEKLFF
TRBV25-1	many	10	TRBJ2-1	-	TGTGCCAGCAGTGATTATGAGCAGTTCTTC	CASSDYEQFF
TRBV25-1	few	15	TRBJ1-6	TRBD1	TGTGCCAGCAGTGGGGGGGACAGCGGGAATTCACCCCTCCACTTT	CASSGGDSGNSPLHF
TRBV2	-	14	TRBJ1-6	-	TGTGCCAGCAGTGTTACGGGGCCTTATTCACCCCTCCACTTT	CASSVTGPYSPLHF
TRBV7-9	few	15	TRBJ1-2	-	TGTGCCAGCAGCTTAACGGACAGCCCTATCTATGGCTACACCTTC	CASSLTDSPIYGYTF
TRBV10-2	-	16	TRBJ2-7	TRBD2	TGCGCCAGCAGTAGGGGGGGACTAGCGGGAGCACTCGAGCAGTACTTC	CASSRGGLAGALEQYF